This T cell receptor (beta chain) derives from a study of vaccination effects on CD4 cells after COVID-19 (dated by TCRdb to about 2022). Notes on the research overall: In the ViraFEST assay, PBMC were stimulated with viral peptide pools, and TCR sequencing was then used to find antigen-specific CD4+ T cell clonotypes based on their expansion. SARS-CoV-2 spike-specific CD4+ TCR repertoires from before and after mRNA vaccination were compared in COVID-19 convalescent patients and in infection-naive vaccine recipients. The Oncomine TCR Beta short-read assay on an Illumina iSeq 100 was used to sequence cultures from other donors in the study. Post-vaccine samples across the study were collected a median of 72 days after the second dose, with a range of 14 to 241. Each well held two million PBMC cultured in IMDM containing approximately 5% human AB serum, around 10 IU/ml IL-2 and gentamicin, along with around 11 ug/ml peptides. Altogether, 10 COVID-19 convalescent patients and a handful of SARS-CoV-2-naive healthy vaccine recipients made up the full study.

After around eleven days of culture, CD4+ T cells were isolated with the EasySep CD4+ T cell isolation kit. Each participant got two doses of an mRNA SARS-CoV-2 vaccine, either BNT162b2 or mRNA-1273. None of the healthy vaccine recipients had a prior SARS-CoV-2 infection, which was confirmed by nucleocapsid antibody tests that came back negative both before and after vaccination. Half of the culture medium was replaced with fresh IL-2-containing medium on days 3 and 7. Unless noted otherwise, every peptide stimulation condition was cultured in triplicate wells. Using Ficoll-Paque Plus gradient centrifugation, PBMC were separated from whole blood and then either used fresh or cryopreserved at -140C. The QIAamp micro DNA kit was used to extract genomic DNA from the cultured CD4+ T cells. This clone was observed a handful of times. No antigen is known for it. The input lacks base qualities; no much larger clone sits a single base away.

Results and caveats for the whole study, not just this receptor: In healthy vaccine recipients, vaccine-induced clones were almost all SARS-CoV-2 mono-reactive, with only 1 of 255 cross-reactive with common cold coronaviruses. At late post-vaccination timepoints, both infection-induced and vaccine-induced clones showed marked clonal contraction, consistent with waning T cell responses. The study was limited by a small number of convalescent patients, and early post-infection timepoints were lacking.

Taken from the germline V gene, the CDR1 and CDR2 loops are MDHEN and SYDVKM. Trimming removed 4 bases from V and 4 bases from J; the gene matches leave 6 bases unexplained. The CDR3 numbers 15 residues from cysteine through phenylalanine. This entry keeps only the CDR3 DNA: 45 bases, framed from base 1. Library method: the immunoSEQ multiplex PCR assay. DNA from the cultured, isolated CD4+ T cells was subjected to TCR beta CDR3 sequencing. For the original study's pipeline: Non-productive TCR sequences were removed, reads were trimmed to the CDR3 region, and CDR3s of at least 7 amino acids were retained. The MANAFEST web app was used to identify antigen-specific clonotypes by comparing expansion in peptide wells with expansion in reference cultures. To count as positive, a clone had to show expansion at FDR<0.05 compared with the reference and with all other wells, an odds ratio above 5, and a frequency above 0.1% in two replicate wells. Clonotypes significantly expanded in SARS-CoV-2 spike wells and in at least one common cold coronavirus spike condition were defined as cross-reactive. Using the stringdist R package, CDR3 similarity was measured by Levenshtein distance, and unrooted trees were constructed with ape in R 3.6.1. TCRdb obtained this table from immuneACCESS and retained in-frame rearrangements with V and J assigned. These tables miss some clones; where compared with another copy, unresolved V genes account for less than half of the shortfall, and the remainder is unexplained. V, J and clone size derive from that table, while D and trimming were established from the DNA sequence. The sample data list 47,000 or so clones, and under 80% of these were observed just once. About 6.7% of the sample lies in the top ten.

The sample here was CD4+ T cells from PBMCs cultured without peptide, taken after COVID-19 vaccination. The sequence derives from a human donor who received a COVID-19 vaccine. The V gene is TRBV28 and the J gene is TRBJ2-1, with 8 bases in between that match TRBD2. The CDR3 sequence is CASSSPGGAYNEQFF. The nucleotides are TGTGCCAGCAGTTCCCCGGGAGGGGCGTACAATGAGCAGTTCTTC.